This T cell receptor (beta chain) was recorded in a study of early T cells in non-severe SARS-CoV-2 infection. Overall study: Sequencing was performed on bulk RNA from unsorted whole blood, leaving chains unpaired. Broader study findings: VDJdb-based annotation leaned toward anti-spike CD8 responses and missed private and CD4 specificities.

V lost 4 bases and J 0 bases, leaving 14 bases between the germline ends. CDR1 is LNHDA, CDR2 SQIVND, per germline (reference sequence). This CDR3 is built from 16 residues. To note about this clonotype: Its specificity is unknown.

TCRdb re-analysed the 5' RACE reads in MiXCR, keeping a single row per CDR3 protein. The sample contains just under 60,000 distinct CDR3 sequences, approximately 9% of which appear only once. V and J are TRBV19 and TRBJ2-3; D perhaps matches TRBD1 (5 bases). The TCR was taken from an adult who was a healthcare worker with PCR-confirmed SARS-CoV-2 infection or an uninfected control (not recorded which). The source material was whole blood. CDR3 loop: CASSSVRGPSTDTQYF. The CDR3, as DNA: TGTGCCAGTAGTAGCGTTAGGGGCCCTAGCACAGATACGCAGTATTTT. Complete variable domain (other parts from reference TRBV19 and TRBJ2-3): DGGITQSPKYLFRKEGQNVTLSCEQNLNHDAMYWYRQDPGQGLRLIYYSQIVNDFQKGDIAEGYSVSREKKESFPLTVTSAQKNPTAFYLCASSSVRGPSTDTQYFGPGTRLTVL.